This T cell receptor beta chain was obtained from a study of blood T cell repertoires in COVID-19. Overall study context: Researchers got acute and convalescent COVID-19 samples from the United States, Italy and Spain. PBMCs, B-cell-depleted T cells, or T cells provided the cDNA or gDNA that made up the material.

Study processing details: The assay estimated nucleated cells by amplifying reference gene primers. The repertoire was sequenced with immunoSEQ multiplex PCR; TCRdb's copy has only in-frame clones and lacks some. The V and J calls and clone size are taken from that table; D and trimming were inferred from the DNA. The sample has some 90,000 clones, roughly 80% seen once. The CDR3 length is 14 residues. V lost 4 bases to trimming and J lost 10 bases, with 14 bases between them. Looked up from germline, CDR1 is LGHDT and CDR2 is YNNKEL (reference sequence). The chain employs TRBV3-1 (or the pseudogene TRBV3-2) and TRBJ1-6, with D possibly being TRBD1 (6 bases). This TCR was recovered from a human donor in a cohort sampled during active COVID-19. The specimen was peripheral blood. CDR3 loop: CASSRGGEGSPLHF. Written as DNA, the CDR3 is TGTGCCAGCAGCCGAGGGGGAGAGGGCTCACCCCTCCACTTT.